The 23 T cell receptor beta chains listed next were all sequenced from one sample in a study of T cells in Graves' hyperthyroidism and ophthalmopathy. Amplification of TCR beta CDR3 regions was performed using RNA transcripts as template. A first-round RT-PCR of the TCR CDR3 used the HTBI primer set. MiXCR, applied by TCRdb to the multiplex PCR reads, yields one record per CDR3 protein. The sample includes about 510,000 distinct CDR3 sequences, roughly 15% seen only once; the top ten take approximately 15%. The sequenced material came from blood. These receptor sequences come from a middle-aged woman with Graves' hyperthyroidism.

This clonotype has only a few counts. V is TRBV20-1 and J is TRBJ2-1; 8 bases are a match to TRBD2. The CDR3 has 14 amino acids. V trimming: 1 base; J trimming: 6 bases; junction bases outside the gene matches: 5. The germline V gene has CDR1 DFQATT and CDR2 SNEGSKA (reference sequence). The CDR3, as DNA: TGCAGTGCTAGAGGGAGTAGCGGGATCAATGAGCAGTTCTTC. It codes for CSARGSSGINEQFF.

The table lists this clonotype with many counts. The chain couples TRBV6-2 or TRBV6-3 to TRBJ2-7; D might be TRBD1 (6 bases). Trimming removed 6 bases from V and 4 bases from J, with 19 bases in between. The CDR3 is made up of 15 amino acids. Germline CDR1 MNHEY, CDR2 SVGEGT. This chain's CDR3 is CASRDSQTGKYEQYF. In nucleotides, the CDR3 is TGTGCCAGCAGGGACAGTCAAACTGGAAAATACGAGCAGTACTTC.

A word on this clonotype: A much bigger clone sits one base away, suggesting this may be a read error. The rearrangement joins TRBV30 to TRBJ1-3; TRBD1 is a possible D gene (5 bases). Germline V gives CDR1 GTSNPN, CDR2 SVGIG (reference sequence). The CDR3 has 14 residues. The CDR3 loop is CAWSRQGGGSTIYF. In nucleotides, the CDR3 is TGTGCCTGGAGTCGGCAGGGTGGCGGAAGCACCATATATTTT.

This clonotype was picked up many times. The V call is TRBV9, the J call TRBJ1-1, with a possible D match to TRBD1 (5 bases). Germline lookup yields CDR1 SGDLS and CDR2 YYNGEE. Trimming left V 3 bases short and J 3 bases short, with 12 bases between. The CDR3 has 14 residues. CDR3 region: CASSATPRDTEAFF. For the CDR3, the DNA is TGTGCCAGCAGCGCCACCCCCAGGGACACTGAAGCTTTCTTT.

This clonotype was seen many times. V gene TRBV6-1 combines with J gene TRBJ2-2; D tentatively reads TRBD1 or TRBD2 (5 bases each). The CDR3 consists of 14 residues. The V gene lost 0 bases and the J gene lost 6 bases, with 8 bases spanning the gap. The germline V gene encodes CDR1 MNHNS and CDR2 SASEGT. The CDR3 region is CASSEARGAGELFF. For the CDR3, the DNA is TGTGCCAGCAGTGAAGCGAGGGGCGCCGGGGAGCTGTTTTTT.

The V and J genes are TRBV4-2 and TRBJ2-6, with a possible D match to TRBD2 (6 bases). V was shortened by 2 bases and J by 3 bases, with 8 bases between the two germline ends. This CDR3 is built from 15 residues. CDR1 is LGHNA, CDR2 YNFKEQ, per germline. The CDR3 region is CASSQTGVGANVLTF. The CDR3 nucleotides read TGTGCCAGCAGCCAAACGGGAGTTGGGGCCAACGTCCTGACTTTC.

This clonotype came up many times. The chain carries TRBV10-3 and TRBJ2-5; 7 bases match TRBD2. This CDR3 contains 15 residues. J gave up 2 bases and V 4 bases, and 7 bases lay outside the gene matches. Germline CDR1 ENHRY, CDR2 SYGVKD. CDR3 DNA sequence: TGTGCCATCAGTGCCACGGGGGGAGAACAAGAGACCCAGTACTTC. Translated: CAISATGGEQETQYF.

This clonotype was observed at least ten times. V is TRBV18 and J is TRBJ1-1; D ambiguous. From germline, CDR1 is KGHSH and CDR2 LQKENI. There are 13 residues in the CDR3. V lost 3 bases to trimming and J lost 1 base, with 6 bases between them. The CDR3 DNA reads as TGTGCCAGCTCACCTCGGACGAACACTGAAGCTTTCTTT. It specifies CASSPRTNTEAFF.

V usage is TRBV20-1 and J usage is TRBJ2-4; D call uncertain. The CDR3 is 14 residues long. Germline V lookup: CDR1 DFQATT, CDR2 SNEGSKA (reference sequence). V lost 6 bases, J lost 1 base, and 13 bases lay in between. Here the CDR3 DNA reads TGCAGTGCAGCTGCAACGACGGCCAAAAACATTCAGTACTTC. Residues: CSAAATTAKNIQYF.

This clonotype was seen at least ten times. The V gene is TRBV28, the J gene TRBJ1-1; tentatively, D is TRBD1 (5 bases). The CDR3 length is 14 residues. Germline assignment: CDR1 MDHEN and CDR2 SYDVKM. With 6 bases removed from V and 1 base from J, the gap between germline ends came to 12 bases. The CDR3 region has the DNA TGTGCCAGCAGACCCGGACAAAAGAACACTGAAGCTTTCTTT. This codes for CASRPGQKNTEAFF. The whole variable domain, filled in from reference TRBV28 and TRBJ1-1, reads DVKVTQSSRYLVKRTGEKVFLECVQDMDHENMFWYRQDPGLGLRLIYFSYDVKMKEKGDIPEGYSVSREKKERFSLILESASTNQTSMYLCASRPGQKNTEAFFGQGTRLTVV.

This chain connects TRBV2 to TRBJ1-1; D gene unclear. Germline V gene data show CDR1 as SNHLY and CDR2 as FYNNEI. CDR3 length: 15 amino acids. V shed 7 bases and J shed 0 bases, with 15 bases lying between them. CDR3 nucleotides: TGTGCCAGCATTCCACCCCCAGCTATGAACACTGAAGCTTTCTTT. It encodes CASIPPPAMNTEAFF.

This clonotype was seen a few times. The chain carries TRBV20-1 and TRBJ2-1; D is uncertain. V was clipped by 4 bases and J by 5 bases, with 15 bases between them. The germline gives CDR1 DFQATT, CDR2 SNEGSKA (reference sequence). There are 14 residues in the CDR3. CDR3 region: CSAIALSVDNEQFF. For the CDR3, the DNA is TGCAGTGCTATAGCTTTATCGGTGGACAATGAGCAGTTCTTC.

The V call is TRBV2, the J call TRBJ2-7, with TRBD1 matching over 7 bases. In germline, CDR1 is SNHLY, CDR2 FYNNEI. This CDR3 region has 14 residues. V lost 7 bases, J lost 5 bases, and 11 bases stayed unmatched. The CDR3, as DNA: TGTGCCAGCACCCAGGGGGAGTCCCTGAACGAGCAGTACTTC. Translated: CASTQGESLNEQYF.

This clonotype occurred a few times. The CDR3 DNA is TGTGCCAGCAGTTTAGTAGCGGGGGACACAGATACGCAGTATTTT. It yields the protein CASSLVAGDTDTQYF. The chain recombines TRBV27 with TRBJ2-3; 9 bases fit TRBD2. The CDR3 contains 15 residues. Germline V gene sequence: CDR1 MNHEY, CDR2 SMNVEV (reference sequence). Losses at the gene ends were 2 bases for V and 2 bases for J; bases not matched to a gene: 2.

There are many counts of this clonotype. The chain employs TRBV6-1 and TRBJ1-1; 7 bases match TRBD1. This CDR3 has 15 amino acids. Germline CDR1 MNHNS, CDR2 SASEGT. The V gene end was trimmed by 7 bases and the J gene end by 1 base; junction bases not matched to a gene: 9. CDR3 sequence (DNA): TGTGCCAGCACCAAAACCGGACAGGCGAACACTGAAGCTTTCTTT. It is translated as CASTKTGQANTEAFF.

In its sample, this clonotype was seen many times. The rearrangement uses TRBV6-1 and TRBJ1-1, with a weak D call TRBD1 (5 bases). Trimming took off 5 bases at V and 4 bases at J, with 14 bases between the two ends. Germline loops: CDR1 MNHNS, CDR2 SASEGT. The CDR3 contains 14 residues. Here the CDR3 DNA reads TGTGCCAGCAGTTACGGGACCTTTGCCACTGAAGCTTTCTTT. It codes for CASSYGTFATEAFF.

The rearrangement joins TRBV19 to TRBJ2-1; 11 positions agree with TRBD2. The length of the CDR3 is 16 residues. The V gene's germline CDR1 is LNHDA and CDR2 SQIVND (reference sequence). J gave up 2 bases and V 5 bases, and 5 bases lay outside the gene matches. The CDR3, as DNA: TGTGCCAGTAGTTTAGCGGGAGGGACCCCCTACAATGAGCAGTTCTTC. Its protein product is CASSLAGGTPYNEQFF.

The V gene is TRBV28, the J gene TRBJ1-5; D is possibly TRBD1 (6 bases). The CDR3 is 17 residues long. Germline V lookup: CDR1 MDHEN, CDR2 SYDVKM. Trimming left V 3 bases short and J 0 bases short, with 15 bases between. In DNA, the CDR3 is TGTGCCAGCAGTTTGTTCAGGGGAGGGTATAGCAATCAGCCCCAGCATTTT. Protein product: CASSLFRGGYSNQPQHF.

This clonotype was observed a handful of times. V is TRBV7-3 and J is TRBJ2-1, with TRBD2 matching over 10 bases. V lost 4 bases, J lost 7 bases, and 10 bases stayed unmatched. Germline CDR1 reads SGHTA; CDR2 reads FQGTGA. The CDR3 runs 16 residues. The CDR3 DNA sequence: TGTGCCAGCAGCTCCACGAGCGGGAGGGCCGTGAATGAGCAGTTCTTC. This translates into CASSSTSGRAVNEQFF. Looking up the rest from reference TRBV7-3 and TRBJ2-1 gives the full variable domain: GAGVSQTPSNKVTEKGKYVELRCDPISGHTALYWYRQSLGQGPEFLIYFQGTGAADDSGLPNDRFFAVRPEGSVSTLKIQRTERGDSAVYLCASSSTSGRAVNEQFFGPGTRLTVL.

The chain recombines TRBV9 with TRBJ2-3; no clear D gene. The ends were cut back, 0 bases at V and 6 bases at J, with 8 bases in the middle. The CDR3 spans 13 residues. The germline V gene has CDR1 SGDLS and CDR2 YYNGEE. As DNA, the CDR3 is TGTGCCAGCAGCGTAGCTACGAGGGATACGCAGTATTTT. Translation: CASSVATRDTQYF.

This clonotype was seen repeatedly, ten times or more. The chain has TRBV12-3 or TRBV12-4 and TRBJ1-2; tentatively, D is TRBD1 (5 bases). With 7 bases removed from V and 7 bases from J, the gap between germline ends came to 13 bases. This CDR3 spans 12 amino acids. Here the CDR3 DNA reads TGTGCCAGCACCACAGGTTATGTTGGCTACACCTTC. Protein: CASTTGYVGYTF.

CDR3 loop: CSASSGWTEAFF. The CDR3 DNA is TGCAGTGCTAGTTCTGGGTGGACTGAAGCTTTCTTT. The rearrangement joins TRBV20-1 to TRBJ1-1; D ambiguous. The length of the CDR3 is 12 residues. In germline, CDR1 is DFQATT, CDR2 SNEGSKA (reference sequence). V was cut by 3 bases and J by 5 bases, with 10 bases left in between.

This clonotype was seen a few times. The chain uses TRBV6-1 and TRBJ2-7; 12 bases are shared with TRBD1. The CDR3 runs 16 residues. CDR1 and CDR2 (germline): MNHNS, SASEGT. J lost 5 bases, V lost 6 bases, and 11 bases had no gene match. The CDR3 DNA sequence: TGTGCCAGCAGACACCCCCCGGGACAGGGGGCACACGAGCAGTACTTC. It is translated as CASRHPPGQGAHEQYF.